This passage covers 30 T cell receptor beta chains from one sample sequenced in a study of blood T cell repertoires in COVID-19. Some clones are missing from TCRdb's copy, which holds only in-frame ones; the method was immunoSEQ multiplex PCR. The data contain roughly 250,000 clones, more than 65% of them singletons. Sequenced input: peripheral blood. These receptors all stem from a woman aged 40 to 50 with active or convalescent COVID-19.

This rearrangement joins TRBV24-1 to TRBJ2-7; D not certain. Germline CDR1 KGHDR, CDR2 SFDVKD. V was trimmed by 6 bases and J by 4 bases, leaving 9 bases between them. This CDR3 has 12 amino acids. This chain's CDR3 is CATSPNGYEQYF. The DNA of the CDR3 is TGTGCCACCAGTCCTAACGGTTACGAGCAGTACTTC.

V is TRBV30 and J is TRBJ2-1, with D maybe TRBD2 (5 bases). CDR1 and CDR2 from the germline V gene are GTSNPN and SVGIG (reference sequence). Trimming took 1 base from V and 7 from J, leaving 11 bases between them. The CDR3 is 13 amino acids. The chain's CDR3 is CAWSAGGGNEQFF. In DNA form, the CDR3 reads TGTGCCTGGAGTGCAGGAGGTGGGAATGAGCAGTTCTTC.

The chain links TRBV11-2 to TRBJ2-7, with 8 bases aligning to TRBD2. This CDR3 region has 13 residues. Germline loops: CDR1 SGHAT, CDR2 FQNNGV. Trimming removed 6 bases from V and 3 bases from J; junction bases left unmatched: 4. CDR3: CASRELAVYEQYF. The CDR3 DNA reads TGTGCCAGCAGAGAACTAGCGGTCTACGAGCAGTACTTC.

This chain joins TRBV9 and TRBJ2-5; TRBD2 matches at 10 bases. Unmatched junction bases numbered 3, after V lost 0 bases and J lost 1 base. The CDR3 is 16 residues long. Germline V lookup: CDR1 SGDLS, CDR2 YYNGEE. This CDR3 is CASSVGSGGIQETQYF. The CDR3 DNA follows: TGTGCCAGCAGCGTAGGTAGCGGGGGGATCCAAGAGACCCAGTACTTC.

CDR3 sequence (DNA): TGTGCCAGCAGCCAAGGATGGGGGCCAAATGAAAAACTGTTTTTT. It is translated as CASSQGWGPNEKLFF. The J gene is TRBJ1-4, the V gene TRBV3-1 (or the pseudogene TRBV3-2); a weak D match, TRBD1 (6 bases). From germline, CDR1 is LGHDT and CDR2 YNNKEL (reference sequence). V shed 1 base and J shed 5 bases, with 11 bases lying between them. The CDR3 covers 15 residues.

The genes are TRBV5-1 and TRBJ1-3, with 9 positions matching TRBD1. Germline V gives CDR1 SGHRS, CDR2 YFSETQ. CDR3 length equals 14 residues. After removal of 4 bases from V and 8 bases from J, the junction contained 7 bases not matched to a gene. The CDR3, as DNA: TGCGCCAGCAGCCCGGGGACAGGGCTGGACACCATATATTTT. It yields the protein CASSPGTGLDTIYF.

The DNA for the CDR3 is TGCGCCAGCAGCACGACAGGGGAGACCAATCAGCCCCAGCATTTT. The encoded protein is CASSTTGETNQPQHF. The chain recombines TRBV5-1 with TRBJ1-5; 8 bases are shared with TRBD1. Germline loops: CDR1 SGHRS, CDR2 YFSETQ. The CDR3 extends over 15 amino acids. The J segment lost 3 bases and the V segment lost 4 bases, leaving 6 bases of the junction unmatched.

V usage is TRBV15 and J usage is TRBJ1-4; no definite D call. V lost 8 bases to trimming and J lost 0 bases, with 10 bases between them. The length of the CDR3 is 14 residues. Germline lookup yields CDR1 LNHNV and CDR2 YYDKDF (reference sequence). CDR3 sequence reads: CATAERSTNEKLFF. CDR3 coding DNA: TGTGCCACCGCGGAGAGGTCAACTAATGAAAAACTGTTTTTT.

The rearrangement joins TRBV2 to TRBJ1-2; D may be TRBD1 (5 bases). Trimming removed 6 bases at V and 1 base at J, with 12 bases between. The CDR3 length is 14 residues. The germline CDR1 and CDR2 sequences are SNHLY and FYNNEI. CDR3 nucleotides: TGTGCCAGCAGGCGGGACGGAGTTAACTATGGCTACACCTTC. This codes for CASRRDGVNYGYTF.

The chain combines TRBV7-9 with TRBJ1-2, with TRBD1 matching 7 bases. Germline CDR1 is SEHNR and CDR2 is FQNEAQ (reference sequence). The CDR3 is 13 amino acids. The J segment lost 4 bases and the V segment lost 5 bases, leaving 4 bases of the junction unmatched. The chain's CDR3 is CASSPGGIYGYTF. Written as DNA, the CDR3 is TGTGCCAGCAGCCCAGGGGGGATCTATGGCTACACCTTC. The full variable domain, in which reference TRBV7-9 and TRBJ1-2 provide the parts outside the CDR3, is DTGVSQNPRHKITKRGQNVTFRCDPISEHNRLYWYRQTLGQGPEFLTYFQNEAQLEKSRLLSDRFSAERPKGSFSTLEIQRTEQGDSAMYLCASSPGGIYGYTFGSGTRLTVV.

This chain uses TRBV7-8 with TRBJ2-1, with 9 bases fitting TRBD2. Germline V gene data show CDR1 as SGHVS and CDR2 as FQNEAQ. The CDR3 runs 15 residues. The ends lost 6 bases at V and 4 bases at J; junction bases unmatched: 7. The DNA for the CDR3 is TGTGCCAGCAGGAAGGCTAGCGGGGAATACAATGAGCAGTTCTTC. Translation: CASRKASGEYNEQFF.

The chain couples TRBV29-1 to TRBJ1-1, with D possibly TRBD1 on 5 matching bases. Germline V lookup: CDR1 SQVTM, CDR2 ANQGSEA. This CDR3 has 13 residues. The ends were cut back, 6 bases at V and 4 bases at J, with 15 bases in the middle. The CDR3 here is CSVAGTGGTEAFF. The CDR3 DNA reads as TGCAGCGTCGCCGGGACGGGGGGCACTGAAGCTTTCTTT.

The chain combines TRBV6-5 with TRBJ2-6; weak D call: TRBD1 (5 bases). CDR1 and CDR2 from the germline V gene are MNHEY and SVGAGI. CDR3 length: 15 residues. V lost 3 bases, J lost 4 bases, and 10 bases lay in between. CDR3 amino acids: CASSYQGLGANVLTF. CDR3 DNA: TGTGCCAGCAGTTATCAGGGTCTGGGGGCCAACGTCCTGACTTTC.

The rearrangement uses TRBV11-2 and TRBJ1-2, with D possibly TRBD1 on 5 matching bases. With 0 bases removed from V and 4 bases from J, the gap between germline ends came to 12 bases. In germline, CDR1 is SGHAT, CDR2 FQNNGV. This CDR3 comprises 15 residues. CDR3 DNA sequence: TGTGCCAGCAGCTTAGATCAGGGTCGTGGCTATGGCTACACCTTC. Protein: CASSLDQGRGYGYTF.

The chain is built from TRBV15 and TRBJ2-5; D may be TRBD1 (5 bases). CDR1 LNHNV and CDR2 YYDKDF come from the germline V gene (reference sequence). Trimming removed 0 bases at V and 7 bases at J, with 15 bases between. The CDR3 contains 15 residues. CDR3 sequence reads: CATSRDRVPTGTQYF. The CDR3 bases are TGTGCCACCAGCAGAGATAGGGTCCCCACAGGGACCCAGTACTTC.

This rearrangement joins TRBV28 to TRBJ2-1, with D possibly matching TRBD2 (7 bases). V dropped 7 bases and J dropped 7 bases, with 20 bases sitting between them. This CDR3 comprises 15 residues. Looked up from germline, CDR1 is MDHEN and CDR2 is SYDVKM. CDR3 sequence (DNA): TGTGCCAGCACCCTCCCGAGGGGGGGAGGAAATGAGCAGTTCTTC. Translating gives CASTLPRGGGNEQFF.

In this sample, this clone turned up a few times. The chain carries TRBV27 and TRBJ1-6; D is perhaps TRBD1 (6 bases). The germline V and J ends were trimmed by 10 bases and 2 bases, with 18 bases remaining between them. Germline CDR1 and CDR2: MNHEY and SMNVEV (reference sequence). This CDR3 comprises 16 residues. This CDR3 reads CATSDRMIPYNSPLHF. The DNA for the CDR3 is TGTGCCACCTCCGACAGGATGATCCCCTATAATTCACCCCTCCACTTT.

This clone appeared a few times. The V gene is TRBV7-9, the J gene TRBJ1-3; 9 nucleotides match TRBD1. There are 17 residues in the CDR3. The germline gives CDR1 SEHNR, CDR2 FQNEAQ (reference sequence). Germline trimming cut 3 bases from V and 2 bases from J; bases unmatched to any gene: 8. CDR3 DNA: TGTGCCAGCAGCTTCTACGGGACAGGGAGGGCTGGAAACACCATATATTTT. Translated: CASSFYGTGRAGNTIYF.

This clone was found once. This chain connects TRBV7-2 to TRBJ2-5; possibly TRBD2 for D (5 bases). The CDR3 extends over 14 amino acids. Trimming removed 3 bases from V and 9 bases from J, with 17 bases in between. Germline V lookup: CDR1 SGHTA, CDR2 FQGNSA. CDR3 DNA: TGTGCCAGCAGCTTCACCGCAGACGCCGGGGCCCAGTACTTC. Amino acids: CASSFTADAGAQYF. The full variable domain, with the rest looked up from reference TRBV7-2 and TRBJ2-5, is GAGVSQSPSNKVTEKGKDVELRCDPISGHTALYWYRQSLGQGLEFLIYFQGNSAPDKSGLPSDRFSAERTGGSVSTLTIQRTQQEDSAVYLCASSFTADAGAQYFGPGTRLLVL.

The rearrangement joins TRBV2 to TRBJ1-4; D perhaps matches TRBD1 (5 bases). In germline, CDR1 is SNHLY, CDR2 FYNNEI. CDR3 size: 13 residues. Trimming took off 11 bases at V and 4 bases at J, with 14 bases between the two ends. CDR3 DNA sequence: TGTGCCGGGGGAGGCAGGTTTAATGAAAAACTGTTTTTT. Encoded protein: CAGGGRFNEKLFF.

The chain's CDR3 is CASSSLWVSTGSWPIYGYTF. The CDR3 bases are TGTGCCAGCAGCTCCCTTTGGGTGAGTACAGGGTCGTGGCCAATCTATGGCTACACCTTC. The chain couples TRBV7-3 to TRBJ1-2, with a tentative D call TRBD1 (6 bases). The germline V and J ends were trimmed by 4 bases and 4 bases, with 31 bases remaining between them. The CDR3 runs to 20 residues. The germline V gene encodes CDR1 SGHTA and CDR2 FQGTGA.

The V and J genes are TRBV14 and TRBJ1-6, with TRBD1 matching 7 bases. The CDR3 consists of 15 residues. Trimming removed 4 bases from V and 6 bases from J; junction bases left unmatched: 6. Germline assignment: CDR1 SGHDN and CDR2 FVKESK. In DNA form, the CDR3 reads TGTGCCAGCAGCCTCCGGGACAGTATTAATTCACCCCTCCACTTT. Encoded protein: CASSLRDSINSPLHF.

The V gene is TRBV6-5, the J gene TRBJ1-5, with D uncertain. Looked up from germline, CDR1 is MNHEY and CDR2 is SVGAGI. The CDR3 covers 13 residues. V was trimmed by 8 bases and J by 5 bases, leaving 13 bases between them. This chain's CDR3 is CASRLVRDQPQHF. The CDR3 DNA sequence: TGTGCCAGCCGCTTGGTGAGGGATCAGCCCCAGCATTTT.

The genes are TRBV6-4 and TRBJ2-7; TRBD2 matches 9 bases. The CDR3 runs to 14 residues. Per the germline V gene, CDR1 is MRHNA and CDR2 is SNTAGT. Losses at the gene ends were 7 bases for V and 3 bases for J; bases not matched to a gene: 7. This chain's CDR3 is CASILTSGYYEQYF. The CDR3 DNA reads as TGTGCCAGCATTTTGACTAGCGGTTACTACGAGCAGTACTTC.

V is TRBV11-2 and J is TRBJ2-3, with D possibly TRBD2 on 6 matching bases. The CDR3 runs to 14 residues. CDR1 and CDR2 (germline): SGHAT, FQNNGV. Deletions cut 5 bases from V and 0 bases from J, with 9 bases between. DNA of the CDR3: TGTGCCAGCAGCCCCGGACTAAGCACAGATACGCAGTATTTT. This sequence encodes CASSPGLSTDTQYF.

The chain carries TRBV15 and TRBJ1-3; 8 positions match TRBD1. CDR1 is LNHNV, CDR2 YYDKDF, per germline (reference sequence). With V trimmed by 0 bases and J by 6 bases, 13 bases remained unmatched. The CDR3 is 18 residues long. The CDR3 region is CATSRDYRGTTVVNTIYF. Written as DNA, the CDR3 is TGTGCCACCAGCAGAGATTACAGGGGGACGACAGTTGTAAACACCATATATTTT.

This clone has only one observation. This rearrangement joins TRBV11-3 to TRBJ2-2, with D possibly matching TRBD1 (6 bases). Trimming removed 8 bases from V and 5 bases from J, with 18 bases in between. Germline CDR1 SGHNT, CDR2 YENEEA. The CDR3 length is 15 residues. The CDR3 nucleotides read TGTGCCAGCGTTTCGAGACAGGCCCCAACCGGGGAGCTGTTTTTT. Translation: CASVSRQAPTGELFF.

The J gene is TRBJ1-1, the V gene TRBV7-6; 9 bases are shared with TRBD1. This CDR3 spans 15 amino acids. V trimming: 1 base; J trimming: 1 base; junction bases outside the gene matches: 1. Germline assignment: CDR1 SGHVS and CDR2 FNYEAQ. The CDR3 region is CASSLGGQGNTEAFF. The CDR3 DNA is TGTGCCAGCAGCTTAGGGGGACAGGGGAACACTGAAGCTTTCTTT.

A remark on this clone: With only one base between it and a far larger clone, this is likely a read error. The rearrangement uses TRBV6-5 and TRBJ1-1, with 7 bases matching TRBD1. After removal of 2 bases from V and 4 bases from J, the junction contained 1 base not matched to a gene. This CDR3 comprises 13 residues. Germline CDR1 is MNHEY and CDR2 is SVGAGI. The CDR3 protein is CASSYRQGTEAFF. CDR3 coding DNA: TGTGCCAGCAGTTACCGACAGGGCACTGAAGCTTTCTTT.

This clone appeared a few times. The chain recombines TRBV5-1 with TRBJ1-1, with 7 nucleotides matching TRBD1. Looked up from germline, CDR1 is SGHRS and CDR2 is YFSETQ. V gave up 4 bases and J gave up 1 base; unmatched junction bases: 4. The CDR3 covers 14 residues. CDR3 amino acids: CASSPGTANTEAFF. CDR3 DNA: TGCGCCAGCAGCCCCGGGACAGCGAACACTGAAGCTTTCTTT.